The source of this T cell receptor (beta chain) is a study of blood T cell repertoires in COVID-19 (dated by TCRdb to 2019 to 2021). Notes on the research overall: Collaborator samples came from the United States, Italy and Spain and covered acute and convalescent phases of COVID-19. The repertoires were released in a freely available public database meant as a resource for research on the immune response to SARS-CoV-2. The material from the prospective study consisted of cDNA or gDNA derived from T cells, B-cell-depleted T cells, or PBMCs. Nearly every sample came with metadata listing a de-identified subject ID, COVID-19 status, age in years and sex. Where HLA class I and class II types were available, the types were taken from metadata supplied by the sample provider, not from assay-based typing. The dataset comprised deeply sampled blood TCRbeta repertoires from subjects exposed to, actively infected with, or recovered from COVID-19. Samples came from the ongoing ImmuneRACE study (first 160 participants) plus 1,254 subjects from 6 global collaborators.

Paper-wide results and their limitations: How much clinical and demographic metadata was included differed by source and by participant, and the metadata was provided uncurated.

Worth noting for this clone: No antigen is known for it. No qualities accompany the bases; no much larger clone lies one base away.

Collaborating institutions collected whole blood in K2EDTA tubes following their own protocols. For TCRbeta analysis, collaborator samples were shipped as frozen whole blood, as isolated PBMCs, or as DNA extracted from either sample type. As encoded in the germline V gene (reference sequence), CDR1 is SGHNT while CDR2 is YYREEE. Including the terminal cysteine and phenylalanine, the CDR3 comprises 17 residues. CDR3 DNA is the only sequence kept; it has 51 bases, read in frame from the first base. The germline V and J ends show losses of 0 bases and 8 bases respectively, and no gene match explains 7 bases of the junction. The immunoSEQ Assay, a bias-controlled multiplex PCR, was used to amplify TCRbeta CDR3 regions from genomic DNA. The authors' pipeline ran thus. The number of nucleated cells in each sample was estimated from the amplification of reference gene primers within the assay. To quantify the absolute abundance of each unique TCRbeta CDR3 rearrangement, sequence reads were collapsed and filtered. For each sample, productive Simpson clonality was calculated as the square root of Simpson's diversity index across productive rearrangements. As stored in TCRdb, this immuneACCESS dataset retains in-frame rearrangements with V and J assigned. A fraction of the clones does not appear; measured against another copy, unresolved V genes explain less than half of the discrepancy, and the remainder lacks a known reason. V, J and clone size were drawn from that table, and D and trimming were deduced from the DNA. Recorded for this sample are about 70,000 clones; nearly 85% of them occurred a single time. Clones ranked in the top ten supply 1.8% of the sample.

The receptor's source is an older woman with acute or convalescent COVID-19. What was sequenced was peripheral blood. The sequence links TRBV5-4 to TRBJ2-1; TRBD2 fits 14 bases in the junction. In nucleotide form, the sequence is TGTGCCAGCAGCTTGGTAGGGACTAGCGGGAGTCGGGATGAGCAGTTCTTC. Its translation reads: CASSLVGTSGSRDEQFF.